Listed here are 19 T cell receptor beta chains from one sample, sequenced in a study of shared clonotypes between healthy human individuals. Here immunoSEQ multiplex PCR was the method, and the copy in TCRdb shows in-frame clones only, minus some. This table has a few million clones, 85% to 95% appearing once. Sequencing was performed on naive CD4+ T cells from PBMCs. Sample subset: CD45RA+ positively selected. These receptors were collected from a man aged 18 to 35 in good health. Some clones in this sample may be carry-over from other donors' samples.

The J gene is TRBJ2-7, the V gene TRBV28; tentatively, D is TRBD1 or TRBD2 (5 bases each). The germline V gene has CDR1 MDHEN and CDR2 SYDVKM. V shed 4 bases and J shed 4 bases, with 20 bases lying between them. CDR3 size: 16 residues. CDR3 coding DNA: TGTGCCAGCAGTTCCTCCGGGACCTCGGTGGGGTACGAGCAGTACTTC. Translated: CASSSSGTSVGYEQYF.

The gene calls are TRBV30 and TRBJ1-6; D is uncertain. The CDR3 runs 15 residues. From germline, CDR1 is GTSNPN and CDR2 SVGIG (reference sequence). Deletions cut 0 bases from V and 9 bases from J, with 15 bases between. The CDR3 bases are TGTGCCTGGAGTGTACCCTCCCAATTCAGTTCACCCCTCCACTTT. It encodes CAWSVPSQFSSPLHF.

The chain recombines TRBV10-3 with TRBJ2-7; 9 bases match TRBD1. There are 15 residues in the CDR3. V shed 4 bases, J shed 2 bases, and the junction held 6 bases outside the gene matches. The germline V gene has CDR1 ENHRY and CDR2 SYGVKD. The CDR3 reads CAISVGQGRTYEQYF. In nucleotides, the CDR3 is TGTGCCATCAGTGTGGGACAGGGCCGGACCTACGAGCAGTACTTC.

V and J are TRBV28 and TRBJ2-7, with TRBD1 matching over 10 bases. There are 18 residues in the CDR3. J gave up 12 bases and V 5 bases, and 25 bases lay outside the gene matches. The germline V gene encodes CDR1 MDHEN and CDR2 SYDVKM. CDR3 sequence reads: CASSQTPLRQGAFTIRYF. CDR3 nucleotide sequence: TGTGCCAGCAGTCAGACCCCACTGCGACAGGGGGCTTTCACTATTCGGTACTTC.

J is TRBJ1-4 and V is TRBV2, with a possible D match to TRBD1 (5 bases). Trimming removed 10 bases from V and 8 bases from J, with 11 bases in between. Per the germline V gene, CDR1 is SNHLY and CDR2 is FYNNEI. CDR3 size: 11 residues. The CDR3 bases are TGTGCCACCGGGCAGGGCGAAAAACTGTTTTTT. It encodes CATGQGEKLFF. The full variable domain, rest sourced from reference TRBV2 and TRBJ1-4, is EPEVTQTPSHQVTQMGQEVILRCVPISNHLYFYWYRQILGQKVEFLVSFYNNEISEKSEIFDDQFSVERPDGSNFTLKIRSTKLEDSAMYFCATGQGEKLFFGSGTQLSVL.

This rearrangement joins TRBV11-2 to TRBJ2-5, with D possibly being TRBD1 or TRBD2 (5 bases each). Trimming removed 3 bases at V and 3 bases at J, with 8 bases between. The CDR3 runs 13 residues. CDR1 is SGHAT and CDR2 is FQNNGV in the germline V gene. CDR3 region: CASSLGVKETQYF. In DNA, the CDR3 is TGTGCCAGCAGCTTGGGGGTGAAAGAGACCCAGTACTTC. Full variable domain (outside the CDR3, taken from reference TRBV11-2 and TRBJ2-5): EAGVAQSPRYKIIEKRQSVAFWCNPISGHATLYWYQQILGQGPKLLIQFQNNGVVDDSQLPKDRFSAERLKGVDSTLKIQPAKLEDSAVYLCASSLGVKETQYFGPGTRLLVL.

The CDR3, as DNA: TGTGCCAGCAGTTTAGGACTGGAACACTACGAGCAGTACTTC. This encodes CASSLGLEHYEQYF. The J gene is TRBJ2-7, the V gene TRBV28; D may be TRBD2 (5 bases). Germline assignment: CDR1 MDHEN and CDR2 SYDVKM. The CDR3 loop spans 14 amino acids. Trimming removed 2 bases from V and 3 bases from J, with 11 bases in between.

This rearrangement joins TRBV6-1 to TRBJ1-1; D is undetermined. Germline CDR1 MNHNS, CDR2 SASEGT. The CDR3 length is 12 residues. Trimming removed 3 bases at V and 11 bases at J, with 13 bases between. The CDR3 spells CASSEWESKAFF. In DNA, the CDR3 is TGTGCCAGCAGTGAGTGGGAATCAAAGGCTTTCTTT.

This clone came up once. The chain carries TRBV5-6 and TRBJ2-7, with 7 nucleotides matching TRBD2. Germline V lookup: CDR1 SGHDT, CDR2 YYEEEE. The CDR3 is made up of 16 amino acids. Trimming at V came to 1 base and at J to 2 bases, leaving 9 bases not matched to a gene. The CDR3 coding sequence is TGTGCCAGCAGCTTGAAATGGGGGGAGGGCGCCTACGAGCAGTACTTC. This translates into CASSLKWGEGAYEQYF.

V gene TRBV11-2 combines with J gene TRBJ2-3; D might be TRBD1 or TRBD2, each matching 5 bases. This CDR3 region has 15 residues. Germline assignment: CDR1 SGHAT and CDR2 FQNNGV. Trimming removed 6 bases at V and 4 bases at J, with 17 bases between. CDR3: CASRLLSTGPDTQYF. The CDR3 nucleotides are TGTGCCAGCAGGCTCCTCTCCACGGGACCAGATACGCAGTATTTT.

The table lists this clone with a count of one. The V and J genes are TRBV6-5 and TRBJ1-2, with 9 nucleotides matching TRBD1. Germline CDR1 is MNHEY and CDR2 is SVGAGI. The CDR3 extends over 15 amino acids. The trim removed 0 bases at V and 4 bases at J, leaving 3 bases unmatched. CDR3 protein: CASSYSSGQGYGYTF. For the CDR3, the DNA is TGTGCCAGCAGTTACTCGTCGGGACAGGGCTATGGCTACACCTTC.

For this clone: Other DNA sequences in this specimen translate into the identical CDR3. The chain employs TRBV7-2 and TRBJ2-1; D is unclear. CDR1 is SGHTA, CDR2 FQGNSA, per germline. The CDR3 extends over 13 amino acids. Trimming removed 0 bases at V and 7 bases at J, with 7 bases between. In nucleotides, the CDR3 is TGTGCCAGCAGCTTAGCGGGCGGTAATGAGCAGTTCTTC. It translates to CASSLAGGNEQFF.

With regard to this clone: At the DNA level, this CDR3 is encoded by other sequences in the same sample as well. This chain joins TRBV7-3 and TRBJ2-1; D is uncertain. V was cut by 3 bases and J by 2 bases, with 5 bases left in between. The germline CDR1 and CDR2 sequences are SGHTA and FQGTGA. This CDR3 spans 13 amino acids. For the CDR3, the DNA is TGTGCCAGCAGCTTGGCCCCCTACAATGAGCAGTTCTTC. It is translated as CASSLAPYNEQFF.

This chain connects TRBV5-5 to TRBJ1-1, with 9 bases that match TRBD1. V lost 4 bases and J lost 6; bases outside the gene matches: 10. Germline loops: CDR1 SGHKS, CDR2 YYEKEE (reference sequence). This CDR3 spans 15 amino acids. In DNA, the CDR3 is TGTGCCAGCAGCCGCGTCGCGGGACAGGGATCTGAAGCTTTCTTT. Residues: CASSRVAGQGSEAFF.

The chain's CDR3 is CASSQGYSYNEQFF. The DNA of the CDR3 is TGTGCCAGCAGCCAGGGCTACTCCTACAATGAGCAGTTCTTC. The chain has TRBV7-3 and TRBJ2-1; weak D call: TRBD1 (5 bases). There are 14 residues in the CDR3. The ends were cut back, 5 bases at V and 0 bases at J, with 8 bases in the middle. CDR1 is SGHTA, CDR2 FQGTGA, per germline.

The chain recombines TRBV28 with TRBJ2-5, with 12 bases lining up with TRBD1. The CDR3 length is 16 residues. The germline CDR1 and CDR2 sequences are MDHEN and SYDVKM. V shed 6 bases, J shed 5 bases, and the junction held 10 bases outside the gene matches. Written as DNA, the CDR3 is TGTGCCAGCAGCGCCGCCGGGACAGGGGGCAGGGAGACCCAGTACTTC. The encoded protein is CASSAAGTGGRETQYF.

The chain combines TRBV6-6 with TRBJ2-7; 8 bases fit TRBD1. CDR1 and CDR2 from the germline V gene are MNHNY and SVGAGI (reference sequence). The CDR3 has 14 amino acids. V trimming: 2 bases; J trimming: 7 bases; junction bases outside the gene matches: 7. The CDR3 sequence is CASSYTDRGREQYF. For the CDR3, the DNA is TGTGCCAGCAGTTACACCGACAGGGGTAGGGAGCAGTACTTC.

The chain has TRBV18 and TRBJ2-5; perhaps TRBD2 as D (6 bases). Per germline, CDR1 KGHSH and CDR2 LQKENI. Trimming pared 0 bases from V and 0 bases from J, leaving 8 bases between. This CDR3 spans 15 amino acids. DNA of the CDR3: TGTGCCAGCTCACCACCGTCGGGGGACCAAGAGACCCAGTACTTC. Its protein product is CASSPPSGDQETQYF.

Points on this clone: Additional DNA sequences in this sample encode the identical CDR3. The chain employs TRBV6-6 and TRBJ2-7; D might be TRBD1 (6 bases). The CDR3 length is 14 residues. Germline values: CDR1 MNHNY, CDR2 SVGAGI (reference sequence). V was cut by 2 bases and J by 4 bases, with 12 bases left in between. The chain's CDR3 is CASSYPGHTYEQYF. CDR3 nucleotides: TGTGCCAGCAGTTACCCGGGACATACGTACGAGCAGTACTTC.